The source of this TCR beta chain is a study of beta chain features in type 1 diabetes. Study results and limitations: Researchers report that Type 1 diabetes patients had moderately but significantly shorter TCRB CDR3s across all four CD4+ subsets. It was among patients, rather than healthy donors, that naive, central memory and Treg TCRB repertoires appeared more similar.

CDR3 size: 15 residues. Per germline, CDR1 MDHEN and CDR2 SYDVKM. The V gene end was trimmed by 3 bases and the J gene end by 9 bases; junction bases not matched to a gene: 7. Expressed TCRB transcripts were sequenced, since all the RNA that had been isolated was reverse transcribed. Measured with immunoSEQ multiplex PCR; TCRdb has only the in-frame clones, and not every one. This sample yields hundreds of thousands of clones, of which around an eighth are seen a single time; less than 0.025% belongs to the top ten. A remark on this clone: Its antigen remains unidentified.

Sequencing was done on a sample of naive CD4+ T cells from blood. The receptor was derived from a man aged 18 to 30 with type 1 diabetes. V usage is TRBV28 and J usage is TRBJ1-6; TRBD1 matches at 8 bases. The CDR3 region is CASSFGRQGISPLHF. CDR3 DNA: TGTGCCAGCAGTTTTGGTCGACAGGGGATTTCACCCCTCCACTTT. Based on the CDR3 plus reference TRBV28 and TRBJ1-6, the full variable domain is DVKVTQSSRYLVKRTGEKVFLECVQDMDHENMFWYRQDPGLGLRLIYFSYDVKMKEKGDIPEGYSVSREKKERFSLILESASTNQTSMYLCASSFGRQGISPLHFGNGTRLTVT.